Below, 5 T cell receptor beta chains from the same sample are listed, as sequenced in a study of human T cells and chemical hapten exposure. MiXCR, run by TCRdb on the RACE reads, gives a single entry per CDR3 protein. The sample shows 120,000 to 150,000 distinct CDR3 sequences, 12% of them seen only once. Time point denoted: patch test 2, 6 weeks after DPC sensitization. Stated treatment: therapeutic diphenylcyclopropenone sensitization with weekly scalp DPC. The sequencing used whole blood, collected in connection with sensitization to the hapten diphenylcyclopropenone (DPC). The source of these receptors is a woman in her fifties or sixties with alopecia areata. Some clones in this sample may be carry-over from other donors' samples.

Written as DNA, the CDR3 is TGCGCCAGCACCGGTTTCGCGGGGGCCTCGGGCGAAGCTTTCTTT. Translation: CASTGFAGASGEAFF. The V and J genes are TRBV5-1 and TRBJ1-1, with D maybe TRBD1 (6 bases). V lost 6 bases and J 8 bases, leaving 23 bases between the germline ends. This CDR3 comprises 15 residues. Germline assignment: CDR1 SGHRS and CDR2 YFSETQ.

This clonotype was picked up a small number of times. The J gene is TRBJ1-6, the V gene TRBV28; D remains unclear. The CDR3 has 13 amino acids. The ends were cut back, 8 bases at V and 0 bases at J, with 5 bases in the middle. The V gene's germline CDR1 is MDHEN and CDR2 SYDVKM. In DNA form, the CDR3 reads TGTGCCAGCTCCTTCTCCTATAATTCACCCCTCCACTTT. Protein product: CASSFSYNSPLHF. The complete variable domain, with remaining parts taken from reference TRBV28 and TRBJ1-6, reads DVKVTQSSRYLVKRTGEKVFLECVQDMDHENMFWYRQDPGLGLRLIYFSYDVKMKEKGDIPEGYSVSREKKERFSLILESASTNQTSMYLCASSFSYNSPLHFGNGTRLTVT.

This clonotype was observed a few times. The CDR3 sequence: CSAPSGEETQYF. In DNA form, the CDR3 reads TGCAGTGCGCCTAGCGGGGAAGAGACCCAGTACTTC. The V gene is TRBV20-1, the J gene TRBJ2-5, with 9 bases lining up with TRBD2. V lost 6 bases to trimming and J lost 3 bases; unmatched junction nucleotides: 2. The CDR3 spans 12 residues. From germline, CDR1 is DFQATT and CDR2 SNEGSKA (reference sequence).

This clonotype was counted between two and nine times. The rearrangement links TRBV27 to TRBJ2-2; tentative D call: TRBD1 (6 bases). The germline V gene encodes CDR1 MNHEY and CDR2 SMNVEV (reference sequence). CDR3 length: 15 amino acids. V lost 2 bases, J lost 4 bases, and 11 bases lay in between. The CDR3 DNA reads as TGTGCCAGCAGTTTAGGGGGCCACTTCACCGGGGAGCTGTTTTTT. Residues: CASSLGGHFTGELFF.

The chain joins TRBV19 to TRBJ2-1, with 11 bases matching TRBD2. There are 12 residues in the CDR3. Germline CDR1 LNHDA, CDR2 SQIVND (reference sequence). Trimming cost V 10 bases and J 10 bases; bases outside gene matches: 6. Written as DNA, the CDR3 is TGTGCCACGCGACTAGCGGGGTCCGAGCAGTTCTTC. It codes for CATRLAGSEQFF.